These T cell receptor beta chains were read from a single sample in a study of blood T cell repertoires in COVID-19. TCRdb's table, derived via immunoSEQ multiplex PCR, lists solely in-frame clones and lacks some. The repertoire consists of 150,000 to 200,000 clones, with approximately 88% occurring once and the leading ten covering about 5%. The sequencing input was PBMCs or T cells enriched from blood (not recorded which). These receptors all stem from a man aged 65-85 years who had been exposed to COVID-19. CDR3s include the opening cysteine and the closing phenylalanine or tryptophan. A D gene is named only where the DNA matches it firmly. Clone size is not always given. Where it is, it says once, few, many or a class for expanded clones.

TRBD1,.,TRBV19,TRBJ1-2,TGTGCCAGTAGTGTACCCGGGACAGGGCGTTATTCCGCAAATGGCTACACCTTC,CASSVPGTGRYSANGYTF
.,.,TRBV5-6,TRBJ1-5,TGTGCCAGCAGCGACACAGGGAGACGGGATCAGCCCCAGCATTTT,CASSDTGRRDQPQHF
TRBD1,.,TRBV27,TRBJ1-6,TGTGCCAGCAGCTATGGGACAGGTAATTCACCCCTCCACTTT,CASSYGTGNSPLHF
TRBD2,.,TRBV28,TRBJ2-7,TGTGCCAGCAGGTCTAGCGGGATCTCCTACGAGCAGTACTTC,CASRSSGISYEQYF
TRBD1,.,TRBV14,TRBJ2-5,TGTGCCAGCAGACGAGGACAGGGGAAACAAGAGACCCAGTACTTC,CASRRGQGKQETQYF
.,.,TRBV28,TRBJ1-2,TGTGCCAGCAGTCCCTCCGGGGGGGAGGACTATGGCTACACCTTC,CASSPSGGEDYGYTF
TRBD2,.,TRBV9,TRBJ2-1,TGTGCCAGCAGCAAAAGGGAGGGGAGCTCCTACAATGAGCAGTTCTTC,CASSKREGSSYNEQFF
TRBD1,.,TRBV15,TRBJ1-2,TGTGCCACCAGCAATTCCCTAACAGGGGGCTATGGCTACACCTTC,CATSNSLTGGYGYTF
TRBD1,.,TRBV9,TRBJ2-1,TGTGCCAGCAGCCCCGGACAGGGCTCCTACAATGAGCAGTTCTTC,CASSPGQGSYNEQFF
TRBD1,once,TRBV13,TRBJ2-5,TGTGCCAGCAGCACGCGACAGGGGGCTGGAGAGACCCAGTACTTC,CASSTRQGAGETQYF
TRBD2,.,TRBV24-1,TRBJ2-3,TGTGCCACCAGCGGGGGCGGGGGGAGCACAGATACGCAGTATTTT,CATSGGGGSTDTQYF
.,once,TRBV7-9,TRBJ1-1,TGTGCCAGCAGCTTGGGCCGGGGGAGGCCGAACACTGAAGCTTTCTTT,CASSLGRGRPNTEAFF
.,.,TRBV11-2,TRBJ1-5,TGTGCCAGCAGCTCCAGCGGCAATCAGCCCCAGCATTTT,CASSSSGNQPQHF
.,.,TRBV14,TRBJ2-7,TGTGCCAGCAGCCAAGAGACAACTAGGCAGTACTTC,CASSQETTRQYF
TRBD1,.,TRBV5-1,TRBJ2-7,TGCGCCAGCAGCTTGGCGACAGGGGAGATCTACGAGCAGTACTTC,CASSLATGEIYEQYF
.,.,TRBV9,TRBJ1-2,TGTGCCAGCAACCGGGGGGGGGCTGGCTACACCTTC,CASNRGGAGYTF
.,.,TRBV7-2,TRBJ2-1,TGTGCCAGCAGCTTAGGGGGAGACTACAATGAGCAGTTCTTC,CASSLGGDYNEQFF
TRBD2,.,TRBV12-5,TRBJ2-3,TGTGCTAGTGGTTTGGGTATAGCGGGGGTTAGCACAGATACGCAGTATTTT,CASGLGIAGVSTDTQYF
.,.,TRBV9,TRBJ1-1,TGTGCCAGCAGCGTAGAGGAAGGACGGGAGGCTTTCTTT,CASSVEEGREAFF
.,.,TRBV12-1,TRBJ2-3,TGTGCCAGCAGCTCCCGGGCGGAGGTCACAGATACGCAGTATTTT,CASSSRAEVTDTQYF
TRBD1,.,TRBV7-8,TRBJ1-2,TGTGCCAGCAGCTTAGCGCAGGGACAGGGGGGTGGCTACACCTTC,CASSLAQGQGGGYTF
.,.,TRBV28,TRBJ1-5,TGTGCCAGCAGCTCTGGAGGGACGGCCTCCCCTAGACCCCAGCATTTT,CASSSGGTASPRPQHF
TRBD1,.,TRBV19,TRBJ1-1,TGTGCCAGTAGTACCACAGGGGGCCTGAACACTGAAGCTTTCTTT,CASSTTGGLNTEAFF
.,.,TRBV5-1,TRBJ2-1,TGCGCCAGCAGCAGTACTCAGGGGAGCGGGGATGAGCAGTTCTTC,CASSSTQGSGDEQFF
TRBD1,.,TRBV11-2,TRBJ2-5,TGTGCCAGCAGCTTAGGTTCAGGGGGCAGGGAGACCCAGTACTTC,CASSLGSGGRETQYF
TRBD1,once,TRBV27,TRBJ1-2,TGTGCCAGCAGCCGGGGACAGACTCACCCAAATGGCTACACCTTC,CASSRGQTHPNGYTF
.,.,TRBV21-1,TRBJ2-7,TGTGCCAGCAGCAAAGTCGGACTAGCGGGGAGAGAGCAGTACTTC,CASSKVGLAGREQYF
.,.,TRBV2,TRBJ1-2,TGTGCCAGCAGTCCGGACTATGGCTACACCTTC,CASSPDYGYTF
TRBD1,.,TRBV6-5,TRBJ2-5,TGTGCCAGCGGGCCGACAGGGGGCCGGGAGACCCAGTACTTC,CASGPTGGRETQYF
.,.,TRBV11-2,TRBJ1-1,TGTGCCAGCAGCCTAAAGCGGAACACTGAAGCTTTCTTT,CASSLKRNTEAFF
TRBD1,.,TRBV2,TRBJ1-1,TGTGCCAGCACCATACAGGGGGGGAGACTGAACACTGAAGCTTTCTTT,CASTIQGGRLNTEAFF
TRBD2,.,TRBV9,TRBJ2-1,TGTGCCAGCAGCGTAGAAACTAGCGGGGGCAATGAGCAGTTCTTC,CASSVETSGGNEQFF
.,few,TRBV7-9,TRBJ1-5,TGTGCCAGCAGTACGGACATCAATCAGCCCCAGCATTTT,CASSTDINQPQHF
.,.,TRBV28,TRBJ2-7,TGTGCCAGCAGTTTAGGGCACGAGCAGTACTTC,CASSLGHEQYF
.,few,TRBV9,TRBJ2-7,TGTGCCAGCAGCCTTGGACAGGGACTATATTCCTACGAGCAGTACTTC,CASSLGQGLYSYEQYF
TRBD2,.,TRBV9,TRBJ2-1,TGTGCCAGCACCCGGGGGGTATTGGACCATGAGCAGTTCTTC,CASTRGVLDHEQFF
TRBD1,.,TRBV27,TRBJ1-5,TGTGCCAGCAGTCCGGACAGGGGAAGCAATCAGCCCCAGCATTTT,CASSPDRGSNQPQHF
TRBD2,.,TRBV10-2,TRBJ2-1,TGCGCCAGCAGCCCACATCCGTGGGAGGGTCCGGATGAGCAGTTCTTC,CASSPHPWEGPDEQFF
.,.,TRBV5-4,TRBJ2-7,TGTGCCAGCAGCTTGGGACACGTCCACGAGCAGTACTTC,CASSLGHVHEQYF
TRBD1,.,TRBV28,TRBJ1-2,TGTGCCAGCAGTCCATACAGGGGGCGCGTCTACACCTTC,CASSPYRGRVYTF
.,.,TRBV3-1/TRBV3-2,TRBJ2-2,TGTGCCAGCAGCCAAGAGTCCCTAGCGCCCACCGGGGAGCTGTTTTTT,CASSQESLAPTGELFF
TRBD1,.,TRBV9,TRBJ2-2,TGTGCCAGCAGCCCAGGGACAGCCTTAGGCGGGGAGCTGTTTTTT,CASSPGTALGGELFF
.,.,TRBV7-2,TRBJ1-1,TGTGCCAGCAGCTCCTCTGCCCCCAGGGGGAACACTGAAGCTTTCTTT,CASSSSAPRGNTEAFF
TRBD1,.,TRBV30,TRBJ1-5,TGTGCCTGGAAACGAGGGACAGGTGGCAATCAGCCCCAGCATTTT,CAWKRGTGGNQPQHF
.,.,TRBV28,TRBJ1-5,TGTGCCAGCAGGTTTTATAGCAATCAGCCCCAGCATTTT,CASRFYSNQPQHF
TRBD1,many,TRBV7-3,TRBJ2-1,TGTGCCAGCAGCTTTGACTCCGGGACAGGGTCCTACAATGAGCAGTTCTTC,CASSFDSGTGSYNEQFF
.,.,TRBV5-1,TRBJ2-3,TGCGCCAGCAGCCCAAAAGGGGCCCGCACAGATACGCAGTATTTT,CASSPKGARTDTQYF
TRBD1,.,TRBV5-1,TRBJ1-2,TGCGCCAGCAGCACAAACTACCTACCGGGACAGCTGATTCCTAACTATGGCTACACCTTC,CASSTNYLPGQLIPNYGYTF
.,.,TRBV7-2,TRBJ2-7,TGTGCCAGCAGCTGGGCGGGGACCTCCCTTTTGGAGCAGTACTTC,CASSWAGTSLLEQYF
.,.,TRBV4-1,TRBJ2-1,TGCGCCAGCAGCCAGGTGACTAATGAGCAGTTCTTC,CASSQVTNEQFF
.,.,TRBV13,TRBJ1-6,TGTGCCAGCAGCTTAAAACGGACAAATTCACCCCTCCACTTT,CASSLKRTNSPLHF
TRBD2,.,TRBV7-6,TRBJ2-3,TGTGCCAGCAGCGCGGGACTAGCGGGACCCCGGGATACGCAGTATTTT,CASSAGLAGPRDTQYF
TRBD1,.,TRBV5-5,TRBJ2-5,TGTGCCAGCAGCCAGGGACAGGGGGCAGCAGAGACCCAGTACTTC,CASSQGQGAAETQYF
.,.,TRBV4-3,TRBJ2-1,TGCGCCAGCAGCCAAGAAGGCTGGCGGGTTCGGGATGAGCAGTTCTTC,CASSQEGWRVRDEQFF
TRBD1,.,TRBV4-3,TRBJ2-7,TGCGCCAGCAGCCAAGATCCGGCAGGGGGCTTGTACGAGCAGTACTTC,CASSQDPAGGLYEQYF